This TCR beta chain appears in the sequencing data of a study of cytomegalovirus exposure and HLA in healthy donors. Study-level information: Per a later analysis, the 666 first-cohort and approximately 120 validation repertoires shared one platform.

Repertoires were generated with immunoSEQ multiplex PCR, while TCRdb's copy carries only in-frame clones and drops some. The table has more than 110,000 clones, about 95% seen once; the top ten hold about 1.7%. Of note for this clone: Its target is not known.

Broader study findings: High sensitivity and specificity were reportedly achieved when the classifier diagnosed cytomegalovirus status.

The donors were part of the approximately 120-subject validation cohort, which stood apart from the roughly 730-subject first cohort. The sequenced sample was PBMCs. The TCR was taken from a man between 18 and 29 years old in good health and CMV-seropositive.

CDR3 residues: CASSLGASYGGELFF. As DNA, the CDR3 is TGCGCCAGCAGCTTGGGTGCTAGCTATGGCGGGGAGCTGTTTTTT. The chain is built from TRBV5-1 and TRBJ2-2; tentative D call: TRBD2 (5 bases). V gave up 0 bases and J gave up 7 bases, with 13 bases separating them. CDR1 SGHRS and CDR2 YFSETQ come from the germline V gene. The CDR3 is 15 amino acids.